This T cell receptor (beta chain) was documented in a study of glioma-infiltrating T cells. Study-wide context: Target coverage was roughly 4- to 10-fold for 950,000 to 1,000,000 blood T cells.

V was clipped by 6 bases and J by 11 bases, with 20 bases between them. This CDR3 region has 14 residues. Germline-derived CDR1 and CDR2 are SNHLY and FYNNEI. Study findings and constraints: Tissue-blood divergence was below expectation in non-neoplastic patients, above in gliomas. Patients with low tissue-blood divergence carried a signature set of shared blood CDR3 motifs.

TCR alpha and beta CDR3 regions were amplified from RNA using iRepertoire nested multiplex PCR. Tissue mRNA or PBMC total RNA, 100-400 ng, went into one-step reverse transcription and amplification. TCRdb re-analysed the multiplex PCR reads in MiXCR, keeping a single row per CDR3 protein. Of around 390,000 distinct CDR3 sequences listed, about 40% are singletons. With respect to this clonotype: Its antigen is as yet unknown.

This TCR came from a human donor with low-grade glioma or glioblastoma, undergoing nonglioma brain surgery, or in good health (not recorded which). Material: glioma tissue, nonneoplastic brain tissue, or PBMCs (not recorded which). The V call is TRBV2, the J call TRBJ1-5; tentative D call: TRBD1 (6 bases). In DNA, the CDR3 is TGTGCCAGCAGCCCCAGGGGCAGCCAGTCGTCCCAGCATTTT. It is translated as CASSPRGSQSSQHF.